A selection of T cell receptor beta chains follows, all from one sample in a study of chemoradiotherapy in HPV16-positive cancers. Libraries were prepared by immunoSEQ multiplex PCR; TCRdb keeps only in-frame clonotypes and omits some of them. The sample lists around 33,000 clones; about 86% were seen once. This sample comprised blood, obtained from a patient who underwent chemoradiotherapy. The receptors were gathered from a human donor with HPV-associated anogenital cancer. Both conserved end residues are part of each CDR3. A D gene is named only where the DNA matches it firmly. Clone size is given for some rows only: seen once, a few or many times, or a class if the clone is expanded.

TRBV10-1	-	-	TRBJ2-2	TGCGCCAGCATCGGTTACACCGGGGAGCTGTTTTTT	CASIGYTGELFF
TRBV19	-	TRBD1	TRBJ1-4	TGTGCCAGTAGTATTTCAGGGACAGATGAAAAACTGTTTTTT	CASSISGTDEKLFF
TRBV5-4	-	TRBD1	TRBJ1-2	TGTGCCAGCAGCTTGGCCGGGGCAGGGGGCGATGGCTACACCTTC	CASSLAGAGGDGYTF
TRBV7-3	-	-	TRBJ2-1	TGTGCCAGCAGCTTAAGCAGAACCTACAATGAGCAGTTCTTC	CASSLSRTYNEQFF
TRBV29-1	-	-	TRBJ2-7	TGCAGCTACAAAGCCCCGTCCTACGAGCAGTACTTC	CSYKAPSYEQYF
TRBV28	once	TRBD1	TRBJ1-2	TGTGCCGGACAGGGAACTAACTATGGCTACACCTTC	CAGQGTNYGYTF
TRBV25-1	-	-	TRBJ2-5	TGTGCCAGCAGTGACGTCTGGCCGGGGAAGAAAACCCAGTACTTC	CASSDVWPGKKTQYF
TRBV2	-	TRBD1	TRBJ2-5	TGTGCCAGCAGTGGCGGACAGGGGGAGACCCAGTACTTC	CASSGGQGETQYF
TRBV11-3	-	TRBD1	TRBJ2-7	TGTGCCAGCAGCCTCACAGGGGTAAACGAGCAGTACTTC	CASSLTGVNEQYF
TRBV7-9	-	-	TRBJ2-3	TGTGCCAGCAGCCGCAGCGGAAACACAGATACGCAGTATTTT	CASSRSGNTDTQYF
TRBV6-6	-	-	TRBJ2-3	TGTGCCAGCAGTTATGGCCTGATGATTAATCGGGATACGCAGTATTTT	CASSYGLMINRDTQYF
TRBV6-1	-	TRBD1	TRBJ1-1	TGTGCCAGCAGTGAAGCGGGACAGGGTAACACTGAAGCTTTCTTT	CASSEAGQGNTEAFF
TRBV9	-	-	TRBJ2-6	TGTGCCAGCAGCATTCCCCTAGGGGGGGCCAACGTCCTGACTTTC	CASSIPLGGANVLTF
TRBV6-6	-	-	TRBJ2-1	TGTGCCAGCAGCCAACCGGGACGGAGTAACAATGAGCAGTTCTTC	CASSQPGRSNNEQFF
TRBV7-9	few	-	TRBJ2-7	TGTGCCAGCAGCTTAGGGAGGGACGAGCAGTACTTC	CASSLGRDEQYF
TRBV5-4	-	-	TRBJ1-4	TGTGCCAGCAGCCCGGGGACGCAGAATGAAAAACTGTTTTTT	CASSPGTQNEKLFF